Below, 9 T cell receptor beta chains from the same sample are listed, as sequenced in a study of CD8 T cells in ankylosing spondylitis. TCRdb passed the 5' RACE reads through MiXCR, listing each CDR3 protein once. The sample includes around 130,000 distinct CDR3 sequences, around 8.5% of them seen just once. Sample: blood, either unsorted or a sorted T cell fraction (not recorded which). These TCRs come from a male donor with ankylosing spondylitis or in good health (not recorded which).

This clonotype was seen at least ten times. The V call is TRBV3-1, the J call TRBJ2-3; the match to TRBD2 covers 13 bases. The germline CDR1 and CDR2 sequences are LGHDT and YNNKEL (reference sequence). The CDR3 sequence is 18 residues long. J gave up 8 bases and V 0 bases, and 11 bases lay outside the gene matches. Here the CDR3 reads CASSQDHRTSGRLGTQYF. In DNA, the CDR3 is TGTGCCAGCAGCCAAGATCATCGGACTAGCGGGAGATTGGGTACGCAGTATTTT.

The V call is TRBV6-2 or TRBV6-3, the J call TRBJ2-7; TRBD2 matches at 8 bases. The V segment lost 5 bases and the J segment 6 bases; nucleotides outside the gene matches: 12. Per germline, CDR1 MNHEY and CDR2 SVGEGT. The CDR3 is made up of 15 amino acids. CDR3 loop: CASSTRLGLGIEQYF. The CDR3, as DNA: TGTGCCAGCAGTACCCGCCTGGGACTAGGGATCGAGCAGTACTTC.

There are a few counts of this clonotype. Here the CDR3 reads CASIGLANVNEQYF. In DNA form, the CDR3 reads TGTGCCAGCATTGGACTAGCGAACGTCAACGAGCAGTACTTC. This chain joins TRBV28 and TRBJ2-7, with TRBD2 identical over 9 bases. CDR3 length equals 14 residues. CDR1 and CDR2 from the germline V gene are MDHEN and SYDVKM. J gave up 5 bases and V 7 bases, and 9 bases lay outside the gene matches.

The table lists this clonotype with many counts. The CDR3 nucleotides read TGCAGTCCGGTTGGGGGGTTGAACATTCAGTACTTC. Translating gives CSPVGGLNIQYF. This rearrangement joins TRBV20-1 to TRBJ2-4, with D perhaps TRBD2 (6 bases). This CDR3 is 12 amino acids long. Germline V gene data show CDR1 as DFQATT and CDR2 as SNEGSKA (reference sequence). Trimming cost V 8 bases and J 7 bases, with 15 bases left between them.

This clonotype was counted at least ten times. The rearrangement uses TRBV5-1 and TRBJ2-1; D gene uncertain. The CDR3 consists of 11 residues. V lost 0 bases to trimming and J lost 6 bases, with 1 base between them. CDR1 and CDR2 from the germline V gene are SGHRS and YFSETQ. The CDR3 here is CASSLANEQFF. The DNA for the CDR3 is TGCGCCAGCAGCTTGGCCAATGAGCAGTTCTTC. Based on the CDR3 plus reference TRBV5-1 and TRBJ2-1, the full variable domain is KAGVTQTPRYLIKTRGQQVTLSCSPISGHRSVSWYQQTPGQGLQFLFEYFSETQRNKGNFPGRFSGRQFSNSRSEMNVSTLELGDSALYLCASSLANEQFFGPGTRLTVL.

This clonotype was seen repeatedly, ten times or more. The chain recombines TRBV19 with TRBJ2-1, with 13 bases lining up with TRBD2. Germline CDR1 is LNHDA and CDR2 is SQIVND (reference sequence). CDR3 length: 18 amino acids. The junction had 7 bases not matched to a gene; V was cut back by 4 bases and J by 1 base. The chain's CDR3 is CASSKTSGRAFSYNEQFF. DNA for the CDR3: TGTGCCAGTAGTAAAACTAGCGGGAGGGCCTTTTCCTACAATGAGCAGTTCTTC.

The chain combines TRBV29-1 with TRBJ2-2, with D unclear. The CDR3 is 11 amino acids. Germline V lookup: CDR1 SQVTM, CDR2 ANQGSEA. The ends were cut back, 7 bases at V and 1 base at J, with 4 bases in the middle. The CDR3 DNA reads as TGCAGCGGCAGGAACACCGGGGAGCTGTTTTTT. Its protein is CSGRNTGELFF.

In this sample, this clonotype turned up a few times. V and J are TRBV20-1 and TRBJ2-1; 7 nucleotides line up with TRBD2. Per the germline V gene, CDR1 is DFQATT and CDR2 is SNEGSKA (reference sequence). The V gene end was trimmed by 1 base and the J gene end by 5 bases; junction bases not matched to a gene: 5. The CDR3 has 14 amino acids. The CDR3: CSARAREWDNEQFF. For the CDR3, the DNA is TGCAGTGCTAGAGCGCGGGAGTGGGACAATGAGCAGTTCTTC.

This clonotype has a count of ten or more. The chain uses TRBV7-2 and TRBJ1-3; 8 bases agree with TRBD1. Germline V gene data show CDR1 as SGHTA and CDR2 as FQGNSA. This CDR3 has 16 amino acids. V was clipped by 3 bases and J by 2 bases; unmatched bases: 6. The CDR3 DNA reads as TGTGCCAGCAGCTTGACAGGGGCAGGAGCTGGAAACACCATATATTTT. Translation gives CASSLTGAGAGNTIYF.